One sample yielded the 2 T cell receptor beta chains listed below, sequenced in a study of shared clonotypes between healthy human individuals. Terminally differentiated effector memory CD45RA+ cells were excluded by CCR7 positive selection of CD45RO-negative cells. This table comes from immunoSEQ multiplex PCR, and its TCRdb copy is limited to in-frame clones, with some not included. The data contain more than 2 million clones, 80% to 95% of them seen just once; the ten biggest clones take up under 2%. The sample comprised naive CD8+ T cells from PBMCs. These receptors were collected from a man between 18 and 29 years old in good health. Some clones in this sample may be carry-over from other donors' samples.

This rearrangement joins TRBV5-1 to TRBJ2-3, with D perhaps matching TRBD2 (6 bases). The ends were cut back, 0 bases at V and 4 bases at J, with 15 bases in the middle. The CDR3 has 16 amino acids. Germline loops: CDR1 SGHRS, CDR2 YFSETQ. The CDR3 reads CASSLVRRDQPDTQYF. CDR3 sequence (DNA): TGCGCCAGCAGCTTGGTTCGGCGGGATCAGCCAGATACGCAGTATTTT.

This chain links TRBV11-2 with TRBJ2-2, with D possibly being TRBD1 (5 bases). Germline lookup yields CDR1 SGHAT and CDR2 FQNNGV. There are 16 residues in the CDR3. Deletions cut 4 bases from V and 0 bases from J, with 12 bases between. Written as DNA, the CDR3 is TGTGCCAGCAGCTCGATTCCGGACACGAACACCGGGGAGCTGTTTTTT. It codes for CASSSIPDTNTGELFF.